These T cell receptor beta chains were read from a single sample in a study of sequential checkpoint blockade in melanoma. Assay: immunoSEQ multiplex PCR; the TCRdb copy retains only in-frame clones and omits some. The sample has under 5,500 clones; roughly 75% are singletons. The starting material was CD8+ T cells sorted from blood (inferred from file names), obtained from a patient given nivolumab and ipilimumab in sequence. These receptors came from a human patient with melanoma. Some clones in this sample may be carry-over from other donors' samples. The CDR3 runs from the conserved cysteine through the conserved F or W. Fields, in order: J gene, D gene, V gene, clone size, CDR3 protein, CDR3 DNA. D genes are given only for firm matches. A row's size may be missing; if present it is once, few, many or a size class.

TRBJ2-7 | TRBD2 | TRBV14 | - | CASSRAKAGGSWEQYF | TGTGCCAGCAGCCGGGCAAAAGCGGGGGGCTCTTGGGAGCAGTACTTC
TRBJ2-3 | - | TRBV9 | - | CASSLGLLLTDTQYF | TGTGCCAGCAGCTTAGGACTCTTACTCACAGATACGCAGTATTTT
TRBJ1-1 | - | TRBV27 | once | CASRIRGSSTEAFF | TGTGCCAGCAGGATCAGGGGTTCATCCACTGAAGCTTTCTTT
TRBJ2-3 | - | TRBV6-5 | - | CASSYGRDTDTQYF | TGTGCCAGCAGTTACGGCAGGGACACAGATACGCAGTATTTT
TRBJ2-7 | TRBD1 | TRBV4-3 | - | CASSQGRQGDEQYF | TGCGCCAGCAGCCAAGGTCGACAGGGAGACGAGCAGTACTTC
TRBJ1-1 | - | TRBV12-5 | - | CASMTGWNTEAFF | TGTGCTAGCATGACAGGATGGAACACTGAAGCTTTCTTT
TRBJ2-4 | - | TRBV27 | - | CASSLYAPTTGRRENIQYF | TGTGCCAGCAGTTTATATGCTCCTACTACAGGGAGAAGAGAAAACATTCAGTACTTC
TRBJ2-1 | - | TRBV9 | - | CASTNTAGNEQFF | TGTGCCAGCACCAATACAGCAGGCAATGAGCAGTTCTTC
TRBJ2-7 | - | TRBV7-9 | - | CASSLVGGVYEQYF | TGTGCCAGCAGCCTGGTAGGGGGGGTTTACGAGCAGTACTTC
TRBJ2-7 | TRBD1 | TRBV7-9 | - | CASSPGTGAHEQYF | TGTGCCAGCAGCCCCGGGACAGGGGCACACGAGCAGTACTTC
TRBJ2-7 | TRBD1 | TRBV5-1 | - | CASSVIQGRIGYEQYF | TGCGCCAGCAGCGTGATACAGGGGAGAATAGGCTACGAGCAGTACTTC
TRBJ2-2 | - | TRBV10-3 | once | CAAQGQGGELFF | TGTGCCGCCCAGGGCCAGGGCGGGGAGCTGTTTTTT
TRBJ1-2 | - | TRBV2 | - | CASTPYWAYGYTF | TGTGCCAGCACCCCTTACTGGGCCTATGGCTACACCTTC
TRBJ2-7 | - | TRBV6-5 | once | CASSPTGYEQYF | TGTGCCAGCAGTCCCACGGGGTACGAGCAGTACTTC
TRBJ2-5 | TRBD1 | TRBV2 | few | CASSDRVETQYF | TGTGCCAGCAGCGACAGGGTTGAGACCCAGTACTTC
TRBJ1-2 | - | TRBV10-2 | - | CASSDGGYGYTF | TGCGCCAGCAGCGACGGGGGCTATGGCTACACCTTC
TRBJ1-5 | - | TRBV7-9 | - | CASSPGLSNQPQHF | TGTGCCAGCAGCCCCGGTCTGAGCAATCAGCCCCAGCATTTT
TRBJ1-1 | - | TRBV9 | - | CASSAGTSNTEAFF | TGTGCCAGCAGCGCGGGGACAAGTAACACTGAAGCTTTCTTT
TRBJ2-7 | TRBD1 | TRBV6-1 | few | CASRYGTGSYEQYF | TGTGCCAGCAGATACGGGACAGGGTCGTACGAGCAGTACTTC
TRBJ2-7 | - | TRBV5-5 | - | CASSFGTSWGYEQYF | TGTGCCAGCAGTTTTGGGACATCGTGGGGCTACGAGCAGTACTTC
TRBJ1-5 | - | TRBV11-2 | - | CASSLSQGLLQPQHF | TGTGCCAGCAGCTTATCGCAGGGGCTTTTACAGCCCCAGCATTTT
TRBJ2-7 | TRBD1 | TRBV6-6 | - | CAGGQASEQYF | TGTGCCGGGGGACAGGCTAGCGAGCAGTACTTC
TRBJ2-1 | - | TRBV5-1 | - | CASSLDRLGDYNEQFF | TGCGCCAGCAGCTTGGACAGATTAGGGGACTACAATGAGCAGTTCTTC
TRBJ2-1 | TRBD1 | TRBV7-2 | - | CASSLGRQGRYNEQFF | TGTGCCAGCAGCTTAGGACGACAGGGGCGCTACAATGAGCAGTTCTTC
TRBJ2-7 | TRBD1 | TRBV29-1 | - | CSVTDRGNFEQYF | TGCAGCGTAACCGACAGGGGGAATTTCGAGCAGTACTTC
TRBJ1-6 | TRBD1 | TRBV7-9 | - | CASSQDRLSINSPLHF | TGTGCCAGCAGTCAGGACAGGCTTTCGATTAATTCACCCCTCCACTTT
TRBJ1-4 | TRBD1 | TRBV10-1 | - | CARDTGTVNEKLFF | TGCGCCAGGGACACCGGGACAGTTAATGAAAAACTGTTTTTT
TRBJ2-3 | TRBD1 | TRBV19 | - | CASSIAGTGADTQYF | TGTGCCAGTAGTATCGCGGGGACAGGGGCAGATACGCAGTATTTT
TRBJ1-1 | TRBD1 | TRBV18 | - | CASSPDRATEAFF | TGTGCCAGCTCACCTGACAGGGCCACTGAAGCTTTCTTT
TRBJ2-1 | TRBD2 | TRBV4-2 | - | CASGLAGWDEQFF | TGTGCCAGCGGACTAGCGGGTTGGGATGAGCAGTTCTTC
TRBJ1-2 | - | TRBV2 | - | CASGHPRQSNYANTF | TGTGCCAGCGGCCACCCCCGACAGAGTAATTATGCAAACACCTTC
TRBJ2-1 | TRBD1 | TRBV9 | - | CASSVQRTGTGKRHNEQFF | TGTGCCAGCAGCGTCCAACGGACCGGGACAGGGAAACGTCACAATGAGCAGTTCTTC
TRBJ2-2 | - | TRBV11-2 | once | CASRSSHLNTGELFF | TGTGCCAGCAGAAGTAGTCACCTGAACACCGGGGAGCTGTTTTTT
TRBJ2-7 | - | TRBV7-3 | - | CASTPTGNEQYF | TGTGCCAGTACCCCTACAGGGAACGAGCAGTACTTC
TRBJ1-3 | - | TRBV27 | medium-sized | CASTTEGSGNTIYF | TGTGCCAGCACCACGGAGGGCTCTGGAAACACCATATATTTT
TRBJ2-1 | TRBD1 | TRBV7-6 | - | CASSGTGGLYNEQFF | TGTGCCAGCAGCGGGACAGGTGGGCTCTACAATGAGCAGTTCTTC
TRBJ2-1 | TRBD2 | TRBV9 | - | CASSGGGYNEQFF | TGTGCCAGCAGCGGCGGGGGGTACAATGAGCAGTTCTTC
TRBJ2-3 | TRBD2 | TRBV28 | - | CASSFLAGTDTQYF | TGTGCCAGCAGTTTTCTAGCGGGCACAGATACGCAGTATTTT
TRBJ1-2 | TRBD1 | TRBV6-7 | - | CASSYFGDSFFPRGYTF | TGTGCCAGCAGTTATTTTGGGGACAGCTTCTTTCCTCGTGGCTACACCTTC
TRBJ1-1 | - | TRBV27 | once | CASRLTGNTEAFF | TGTGCCAGCAGGCTGACAGGGAACACTGAAGCTTTCTTT
TRBJ2-7 | TRBD1 | TRBV14 | - | CASSQESRDRSYEQYF | TGTGCCAGCAGCCAAGAAAGTCGGGACAGATCCTACGAGCAGTACTTC